These T cell receptor beta chains were read from a single sample in a study of monozygotic twins with inflammatory bowel disease. One entry per CDR3 protein, without DNA, is what TCRdb gives after re-calling the 5' RACE reads. The specimen's table records 150,000 to 200,000 distinct CDR3 sequences. The sample taken for sequencing was blood. The source of these receptors is a human donor with ulcerative colitis or Crohn's disease, or a healthy co-twin of an affected twin (not recorded which). Each CDR3 is given with its conserved first and last residue. The order of the fields is CDR3 length, V gene, J gene, CDR3 protein.

cdr3_length: 15
v_call: TRBV29-1
j_call: TRBJ1-2
cdr3_aa: CSVEAQGQFDYGYTF

cdr3_length: 16
v_call: TRBV7-3
j_call: TRBJ2-3
cdr3_aa: CASSFVAGGATDTQYF

cdr3_length: 14
v_call: TRBV5-1
j_call: TRBJ2-5
cdr3_aa: CASSSGGALETQYF

cdr3_length: 14
v_call: TRBV29-1
j_call: TRBJ2-5
cdr3_aa: CSVERGGRQETQYF

cdr3_length: 15
v_call: TRBV5-6
j_call: TRBJ2-5
cdr3_aa: CASSSSGDRAETQYF

cdr3_length: 15
v_call: TRBV20-1
j_call: TRBJ1-4
cdr3_aa: CSAPQQGQINEKLFF

cdr3_length: 16
v_call: TRBV18
j_call: TRBJ2-3
cdr3_aa: CASSTKGAGSTDTQYF

cdr3_length: 15
v_call: TRBV5-1
j_call: TRBJ1-5
cdr3_aa: CASSPDGTGVQPQHF

cdr3_length: 15
v_call: TRBV5-1
j_call: TRBJ2-1
cdr3_aa: CASSPPPGETNEQFF

cdr3_length: 14
v_call: TRBV29-1
j_call: TRBJ2-6
cdr3_aa: CSVGGTSGANVLTF

cdr3_length: 15
v_call: TRBV20-1
j_call: TRBJ2-7
cdr3_aa: CSARDPRGTYGEQYF

cdr3_length: 18
v_call: TRBV11-2
j_call: TRBJ2-1
cdr3_aa: CASSLRRTTASSYNEQFF

cdr3_length: 16
v_call: TRBV6-2/TRBV6-3
j_call: TRBJ2-6
cdr3_aa: CAGGGQARPGANVLTF

cdr3_length: 13
v_call: TRBV5-1
j_call: TRBJ1-2
cdr3_aa: CASSPGQGYGYTF

cdr3_length: 16
v_call: TRBV5-8
j_call: TRBJ1-1
cdr3_aa: CASSRGLNRRSTEAFF

cdr3_length: 13
v_call: TRBV20-1
j_call: TRBJ2-3
cdr3_aa: CSASSGFRDTQYF

cdr3_length: 17
v_call: TRBV5-6
j_call: TRBJ2-3
cdr3_aa: CASSLDPREGLLGTQYF

cdr3_length: 14
v_call: TRBV20-1
j_call: TRBJ1-1
cdr3_aa: CSAWGGKRDTEAFF

cdr3_length: 16
v_call: TRBV6-1
j_call: TRBJ2-3
cdr3_aa: CASSEVTGQYTDTQYF

cdr3_length: 14
v_call: TRBV20-1
j_call: TRBJ2-1
cdr3_aa: CSARIASGSNEQFF

cdr3_length: 14
v_call: TRBV12-3/TRBV12-4
j_call: TRBJ1-4
cdr3_aa: CASSLSGGDEKLFF

cdr3_length: 12
v_call: TRBV6-6
j_call: TRBJ1-1
cdr3_aa: CVSSYSTDEAFF

cdr3_length: 15
v_call: TRBV11-2
j_call: TRBJ2-7
cdr3_aa: CASSLPRGHSYEQYF

cdr3_length: 16
v_call: TRBV15
j_call: TRBJ1-4
cdr3_aa: CATSRDTGRNGEKLFF

cdr3_length: 17
v_call: TRBV7-9
j_call: TRBJ1-4
cdr3_aa: CASSRGRDRGPNEKLFF

cdr3_length: 16
v_call: TRBV6-5
j_call: TRBJ1-3
cdr3_aa: CASSYPHPGSGNTIYF

cdr3_length: 16
v_call: TRBV5-5
j_call: TRBJ1-3
cdr3_aa: CASSPGQGERGNTIYF

cdr3_length: 14
v_call: TRBV28
j_call: TRBJ2-1
cdr3_aa: CASKQAGGNNEQFF

cdr3_length: 16
v_call: TRBV12-3/TRBV12-4
j_call: TRBJ2-1
cdr3_aa: CASSPLAGKAYNEQFF

cdr3_length: 15
v_call: TRBV4-3
j_call: TRBJ2-3
cdr3_aa: CASSQEAGRGDTQYF

cdr3_length: 11
v_call: TRBV6-6
j_call: TRBJ2-1
cdr3_aa: CASSYLNEQFF

cdr3_length: 16
v_call: TRBV5-6
j_call: TRBJ2-3
cdr3_aa: CASSLEPSWVTDTQYF

cdr3_length: 15
v_call: TRBV29-1
j_call: TRBJ2-7
cdr3_aa: CSVAPRTQGVHEQYF

cdr3_length: 16
v_call: TRBV7-2
j_call: TRBJ2-5
cdr3_aa: CASSLPSISGWETQYF

cdr3_length: 19
v_call: TRBV12-3/TRBV12-4
j_call: TRBJ2-2
cdr3_aa: CASSSELRRDRGGTGELFF

cdr3_length: 15
v_call: TRBV28
j_call: TRBJ2-1
cdr3_aa: CASRGLAGARNEQFF

cdr3_length: 16
v_call: TRBV15
j_call: TRBJ2-6
cdr3_aa: CAIGREVPTGANVLTF

cdr3_length: 14
v_call: TRBV7-2
j_call: TRBJ2-5
cdr3_aa: CASSPTRIQETQYF

cdr3_length: 14
v_call: TRBV29-1
j_call: TRBJ2-6
cdr3_aa: CSVAQGSGANVLTF

cdr3_length: 16
v_call: TRBV5-4
j_call: TRBJ2-2
cdr3_aa: CASSLVQLSNTGELFF

cdr3_length: 14
v_call: TRBV6-1
j_call: TRBJ2-7
cdr3_aa: CASSEGQGVYEQYF

cdr3_length: 15
v_call: TRBV20-1
j_call: TRBJ2-2
cdr3_aa: CSARVAGTNTGELFF

cdr3_length: 12
v_call: TRBV20-1
j_call: TRBJ1-2
cdr3_aa: CSAVDANYGYTF

cdr3_length: 14
v_call: TRBV6-6
j_call: TRBJ2-3
cdr3_aa: CASSYEVDTDTQYF

cdr3_length: 16
v_call: TRBV28
j_call: TRBJ2-5
cdr3_aa: CASSPGQIFYSETQYF

cdr3_length: 16
v_call: TRBV5-1
j_call: TRBJ2-5
cdr3_aa: CASSLGDRVRGETQYF

cdr3_length: 15
v_call: TRBV4-3
j_call: TRBJ1-2
cdr3_aa: CASSQDSALKEGYTF

cdr3_length: 14
v_call: TRBV28
j_call: TRBJ1-2
cdr3_aa: CASRLDGPLHGYTF

cdr3_length: 19
v_call: TRBV19
j_call: TRBJ2-5
cdr3_aa: CASSIGDRVPFRDQETQYF

cdr3_length: 14
v_call: TRBV20-1
j_call: TRBJ2-7
cdr3_aa: CSARDKGREYEQYF